Following are 10 T cell receptor beta chains from one sample sequenced in a study of T cell responses to AZD1222 COVID-19 vaccine. Some clones are missing from TCRdb's copy, which holds only in-frame ones; the method was immunoSEQ multiplex PCR. The sample yields nearly 90,000 clones, roughly 87% seen once. The source was peripheral blood, collected on day 0 of AZD1222 vaccination. The receptors shown here come from an adult in good health.

The chain joins TRBV12-3 or TRBV12-4 to TRBJ1-5; no clear D. This CDR3 is 13 amino acids long. The germline V and J ends were trimmed by 7 bases and 0 bases, with 7 bases remaining between them. This chain's CDR3 is CASTENSNQPQHF. For the CDR3, the DNA is TGTGCCAGCACTGAGAATAGCAATCAGCCCCAGCATTTT.

The CDR3 DNA is TGTGCCAGCAGCTTCGTGGGATCCGATACGCAGTATTTT. Protein sequence: CASSFVGSDTQYF. The gene calls are TRBV11-3 and TRBJ2-3, with unresolved D. The CDR3 has 13 amino acids. Germline V lookup: CDR1 SGHNT, CDR2 YENEEA. V lost 3 bases, J lost 6 bases, and 10 bases lay in between.

The chain carries TRBV5-1 and TRBJ2-7; D uncertain. Germline V gene data show CDR1 as SGHRS and CDR2 as YFSETQ. This CDR3 region has 14 residues. Trimming removed 0 bases at V and 7 bases at J, with 14 bases between. CDR3 protein: CASSLELLTGEQYF. As DNA, the CDR3 is TGCGCCAGCAGCTTGGAACTGCTAACGGGTGAGCAGTACTTC.

The V call is TRBV24-1, the J call TRBJ2-2, with unresolved D. CDR3 size: 17 residues. CDR1 KGHDR and CDR2 SFDVKD come from the germline V gene. Between the trimmed V and J ends, which lost 2 bases and 6 bases, there was a span of 18 bases. CDR3 region: CATSDSPGQASSGELFF. The CDR3 DNA reads TGTGCCACCAGTGATTCGCCCGGCCAGGCAAGTTCCGGGGAGCTGTTTTTT.

V and J are TRBV27 and TRBJ2-6, with D uncertain. The CDR3 sequence is 15 residues long. Germline V CDR1 and CDR2: MNHEY, SMNVEV (reference sequence). The V end was cut by 5 bases, the J end by 4 bases, with 12 bases between. The CDR3, as DNA: TGTGCCAGCAGTCCGTTTGGGCCAGGGGCCAACGTCCTGACTTTC. Protein sequence: CASSPFGPGANVLTF.

The gene calls are TRBV6-2 or TRBV6-3 and TRBJ2-1; TRBD2 is a possible D gene (6 bases). This CDR3 comprises 18 residues. The germline V and J ends were trimmed by 4 bases and 8 bases, with 27 bases remaining between them. Germline V gene data show CDR1 as MNHEY and CDR2 as SVGEGT. CDR3 nucleotide sequence: TGTGCCAGCAGTTTCGCGCGGTCTCAAGCGGGCCGTACTGATGAGCAGTTCTTC. This encodes CASSFARSQAGRTDEQFF.

J is TRBJ1-4 and V is TRBV28; 9 nucleotides match TRBD1. This CDR3 comprises 15 residues. Germline assignment: CDR1 MDHEN and CDR2 SYDVKM. The junction had 15 bases not matched to a gene; V was cut back by 6 bases and J by 13 bases. CDR3 sequence: CASSRGTGRMKGLFF. The CDR3 DNA sequence: TGTGCCAGCAGCCGCGGGACAGGGAGAATGAAGGGACTGTTTTTT.

The J gene is TRBJ1-3, the V gene TRBV5-1; 8 nucleotides match TRBD1. CDR1 is SGHRS and CDR2 is YFSETQ in the germline V gene. The CDR3 loop spans 15 amino acids. Losses at the gene ends were 4 bases for V and 0 bases for J; bases not matched to a gene: 3. DNA for the CDR3: TGCGCCAGCAGCAGGGACAGGAGCTCTGGAAACACCATATATTTT. Encoded protein: CASSRDRSSGNTIYF. Supplemented by reference TRBV5-1 and TRBJ1-3, the full variable domain reads KAGVTQTPRYLIKTRGQQVTLSCSPISGHRSVSWYQQTPGQGLQFLFEYFSETQRNKGNFPGRFSGRQFSNSRSEMNVSTLELGDSALYLCASSRDRSSGNTIYFGEGSWLTVV.

This sequence joins TRBV28 and TRBJ1-1; TRBD1 matches at 7 bases. The CDR3 loop spans 14 amino acids. Losses at the gene ends were 6 bases for V and 1 base for J; bases not matched to a gene: 5. Germline V gene sequence: CDR1 MDHEN, CDR2 SYDVKM. The CDR3 nucleotides read TGTGCCAGCAGCCCCGGACAGGAGAACACTGAAGCTTTCTTT. Its protein product is CASSPGQENTEAFF.

The chain combines TRBV27 with TRBJ2-3; D may be TRBD2 (6 bases). V was pared by 1 base and J by 3 bases, with 11 bases between. Per the germline V gene, CDR1 is MNHEY and CDR2 is SMNVEV (reference sequence). This CDR3 comprises 15 residues. The CDR3 is CASSLLAEGTDTQYF. The CDR3, as DNA: TGTGCCAGCAGTTTATTAGCGGAGGGGACAGATACGCAGTATTTT.